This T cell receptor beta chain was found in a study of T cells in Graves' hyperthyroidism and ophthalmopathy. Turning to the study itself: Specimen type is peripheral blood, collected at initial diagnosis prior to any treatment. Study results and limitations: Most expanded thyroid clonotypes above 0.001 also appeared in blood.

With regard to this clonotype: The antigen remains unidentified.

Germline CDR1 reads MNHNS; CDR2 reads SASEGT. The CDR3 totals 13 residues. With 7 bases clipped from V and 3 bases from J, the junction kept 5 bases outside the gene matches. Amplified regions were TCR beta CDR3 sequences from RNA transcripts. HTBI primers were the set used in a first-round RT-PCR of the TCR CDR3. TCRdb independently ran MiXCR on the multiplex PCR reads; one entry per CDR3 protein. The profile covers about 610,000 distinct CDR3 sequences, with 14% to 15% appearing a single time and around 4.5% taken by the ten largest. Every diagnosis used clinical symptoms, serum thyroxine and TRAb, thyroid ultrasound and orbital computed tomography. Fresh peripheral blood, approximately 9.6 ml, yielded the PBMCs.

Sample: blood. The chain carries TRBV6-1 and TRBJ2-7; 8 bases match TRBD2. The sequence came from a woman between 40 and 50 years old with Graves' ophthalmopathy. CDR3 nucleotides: TGTGCCAGCACCATTGGGACTAGCTACGAGCAGTACTTC. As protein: CASTIGTSYEQYF.